This T cell receptor beta chain was profiled in a study of graft-versus-host responses after intestinal transplantation. This table comes from immunoSEQ multiplex PCR, and its TCRdb copy is limited to in-frame clones, with some not included. This sample has some 85,000 clones, with about nine tenths found just once. Notes on this clone: Its antigen is not known.

Germline assignment: CDR1 SGHRS and CDR2 YFSETQ. V lost 0 bases to trimming and J lost 10 bases; unmatched junction nucleotides: 7. The CDR3 loop spans 15 amino acids. This TCR was recovered from a human donor who was the organ donor for an intestinal transplant. This material consisted of unstimulated CD8+ T cells sorted from spleen or lymph node cells, taken before transplant. The chain has TRBV5-1 and TRBJ2-1, with 10 bases matching TRBD2. CDR3 DNA sequence: TGCGCCAGCAGCTTGGACCAACTAGCGGGGCAAGAGCAGTTCTTC. Its protein is CASSLDQLAGQEQFF.